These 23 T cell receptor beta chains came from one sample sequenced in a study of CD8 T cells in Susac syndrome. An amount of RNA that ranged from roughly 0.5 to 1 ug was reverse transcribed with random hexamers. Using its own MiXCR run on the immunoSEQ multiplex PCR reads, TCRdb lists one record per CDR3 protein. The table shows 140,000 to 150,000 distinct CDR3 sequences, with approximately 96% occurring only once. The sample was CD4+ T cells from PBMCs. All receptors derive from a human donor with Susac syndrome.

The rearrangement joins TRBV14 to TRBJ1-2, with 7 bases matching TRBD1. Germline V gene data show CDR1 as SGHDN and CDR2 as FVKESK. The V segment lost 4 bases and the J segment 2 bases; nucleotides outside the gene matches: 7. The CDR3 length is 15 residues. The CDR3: CASSRTRGLNYGYTF. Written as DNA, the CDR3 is TGTGCCAGCAGCCGTACTAGGGGGCTCAACTATGGCTACACCTTC.

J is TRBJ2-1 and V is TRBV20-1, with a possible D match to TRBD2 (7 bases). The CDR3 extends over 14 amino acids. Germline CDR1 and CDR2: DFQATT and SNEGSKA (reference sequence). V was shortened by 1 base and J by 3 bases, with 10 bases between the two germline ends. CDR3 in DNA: TGCAGTGCTAGAGGGGAGGGGGACTACAATGAGCAGTTCTTC. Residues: CSARGEGDYNEQFF.

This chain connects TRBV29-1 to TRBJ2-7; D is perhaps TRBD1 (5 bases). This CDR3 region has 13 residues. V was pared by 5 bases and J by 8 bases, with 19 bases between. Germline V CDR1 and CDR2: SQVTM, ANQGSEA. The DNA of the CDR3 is TGCAGCGTTAAGGGGATCACGGTTCCCCAGCAGTACTTC. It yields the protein CSVKGITVPQQYF.

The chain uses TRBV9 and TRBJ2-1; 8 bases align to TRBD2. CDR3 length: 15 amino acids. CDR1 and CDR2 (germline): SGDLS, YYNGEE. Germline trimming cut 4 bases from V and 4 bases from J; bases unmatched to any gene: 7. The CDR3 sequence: CASSFGASGYNEQFF. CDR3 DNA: TGTGCCAGCAGCTTCGGGGCTAGCGGGTACAATGAGCAGTTCTTC.

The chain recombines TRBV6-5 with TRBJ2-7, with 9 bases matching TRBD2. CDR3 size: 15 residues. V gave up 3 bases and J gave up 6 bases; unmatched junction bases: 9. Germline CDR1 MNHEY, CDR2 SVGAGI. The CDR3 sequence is CASSYTSGHRGEQYF. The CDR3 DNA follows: TGTGCCAGCAGTTATACTAGCGGGCACCGGGGCGAGCAGTACTTC.

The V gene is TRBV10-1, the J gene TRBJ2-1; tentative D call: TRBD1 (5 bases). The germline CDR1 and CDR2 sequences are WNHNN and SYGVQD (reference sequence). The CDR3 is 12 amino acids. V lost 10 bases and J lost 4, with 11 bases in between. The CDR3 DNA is TGCGCCACCGGACAACAGTACAATGAGCAGTTCTTC. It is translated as CATGQQYNEQFF.

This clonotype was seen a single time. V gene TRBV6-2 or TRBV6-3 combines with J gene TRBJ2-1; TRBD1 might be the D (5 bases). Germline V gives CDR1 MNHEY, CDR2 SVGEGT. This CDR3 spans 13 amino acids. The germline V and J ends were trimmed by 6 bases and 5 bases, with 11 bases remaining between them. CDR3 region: CASSLRQNNEQFF. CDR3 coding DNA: TGTGCCAGCAGCCTAAGACAGAACAATGAGCAGTTCTTC.

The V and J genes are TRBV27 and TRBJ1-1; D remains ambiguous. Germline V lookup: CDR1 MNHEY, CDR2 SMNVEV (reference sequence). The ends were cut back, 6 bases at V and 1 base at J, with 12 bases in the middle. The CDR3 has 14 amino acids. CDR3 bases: TGTGCCAGCAGCTCCGAACGGCCGAACACTGAAGCTTTCTTT. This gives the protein CASSSERPNTEAFF.

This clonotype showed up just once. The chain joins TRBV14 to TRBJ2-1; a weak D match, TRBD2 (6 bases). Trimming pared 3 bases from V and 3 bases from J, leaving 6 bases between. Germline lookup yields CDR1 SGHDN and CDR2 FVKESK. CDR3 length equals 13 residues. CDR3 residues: CASSQDYYNEQFF. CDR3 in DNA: TGTGCCAGCAGCCAGGACTACTACAATGAGCAGTTCTTC.

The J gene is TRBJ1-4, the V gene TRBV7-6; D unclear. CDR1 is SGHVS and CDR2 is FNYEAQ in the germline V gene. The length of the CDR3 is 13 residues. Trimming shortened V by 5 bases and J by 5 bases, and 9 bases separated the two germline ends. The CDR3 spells CASSKRRNEKLFF. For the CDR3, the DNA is TGTGCCAGCAGCAAAAGACGGAATGAAAAACTGTTTTTT.

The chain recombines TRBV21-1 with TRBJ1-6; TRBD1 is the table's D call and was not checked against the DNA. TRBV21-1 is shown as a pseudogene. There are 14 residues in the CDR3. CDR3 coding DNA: TGTGCCAGCAGCAAAGGGCAGGGGAAATCACCCCTCCACTTT. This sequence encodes CASSKGQGKSPLHF.

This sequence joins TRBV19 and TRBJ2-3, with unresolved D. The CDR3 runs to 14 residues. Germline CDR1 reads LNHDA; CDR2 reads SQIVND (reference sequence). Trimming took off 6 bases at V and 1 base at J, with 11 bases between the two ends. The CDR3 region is CASRSDGRTDTQYF. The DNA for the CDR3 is TGTGCCAGTAGATCGGACGGCCGCACAGATACGCAGTATTTT. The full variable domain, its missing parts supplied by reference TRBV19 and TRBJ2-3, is DGGITQSPKYLFRKEGQNVTLSCEQNLNHDAMYWYRQDPGQGLRLIYYSQIVNDFQKGDIAEGYSVSREKKESFPLTVTSAQKNPTAFYLCASRSDGRTDTQYFGPGTRLTVL.

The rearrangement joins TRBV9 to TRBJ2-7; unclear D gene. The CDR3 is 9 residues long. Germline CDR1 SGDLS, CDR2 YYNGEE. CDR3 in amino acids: CHRIARRYF. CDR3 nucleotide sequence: TGTCACAGAATCGCGAGGCGGTACTTC. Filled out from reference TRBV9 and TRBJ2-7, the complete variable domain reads DSGVTQTPKHLITATGQRVTLRCSPRSGDLSVYWYQQSLDQGLQFLIQYYNGEERAKGNILERFSAQQFPDLHSELNLSSLELGDSALYFCHRIARRYFGPGTRLTVT.

The CDR3 DNA sequence: TGTGCCAGCAGGAGCGGACTAGCGAGAGACTACGAGCAGTACTTC. It specifies CASRSGLARDYEQYF. This chain links TRBV27 with TRBJ2-7, with 9 bases matching TRBD2. CDR3 size: 15 residues. The germline V gene has CDR1 MNHEY and CDR2 SMNVEV (reference sequence). V was clipped by 6 bases and J by 3 bases; unmatched bases: 9.

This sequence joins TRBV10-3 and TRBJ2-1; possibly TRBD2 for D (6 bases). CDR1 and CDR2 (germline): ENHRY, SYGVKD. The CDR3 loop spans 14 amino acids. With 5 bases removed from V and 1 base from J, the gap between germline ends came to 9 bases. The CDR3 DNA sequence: TGTGCCATCAGTCCCGGGGGATCCTACAATGAGCAGTTCTTC. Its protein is CAISPGGSYNEQFF.

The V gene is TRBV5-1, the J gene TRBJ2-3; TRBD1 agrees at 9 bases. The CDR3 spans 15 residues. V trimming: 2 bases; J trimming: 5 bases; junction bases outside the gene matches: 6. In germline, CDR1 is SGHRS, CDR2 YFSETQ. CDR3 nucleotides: TGCGCCAGCAGCTTCTTGACAGGGGGGCAAGATACGCAGTATTTT. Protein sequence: CASSFLTGGQDTQYF.

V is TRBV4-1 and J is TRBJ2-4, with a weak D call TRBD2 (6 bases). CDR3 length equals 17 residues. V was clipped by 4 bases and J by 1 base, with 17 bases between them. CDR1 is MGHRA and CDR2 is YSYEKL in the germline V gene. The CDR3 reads CASSPGGRLGAKNIQYF. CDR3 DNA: TGCGCCAGCAGCCCTGGGGGGAGGCTCGGGGCCAAAAACATTCAGTACTTC.

CDR3 in amino acids: CASSKLRGRSSYEQYF. In nucleotides, the CDR3 is TGTGCCAGCAGCAAGCTCAGGGGGCGGAGCTCCTACGAGCAGTACTTC. The chain is built from TRBV11-2 and TRBJ2-7; 8 nucleotides agree with TRBD1. Germline-derived CDR1 and CDR2 are SGHAT and FQNNGV. CDR3 length: 16 amino acids. V lost 5 bases, J lost 0 bases, and 9 bases stayed unmatched.

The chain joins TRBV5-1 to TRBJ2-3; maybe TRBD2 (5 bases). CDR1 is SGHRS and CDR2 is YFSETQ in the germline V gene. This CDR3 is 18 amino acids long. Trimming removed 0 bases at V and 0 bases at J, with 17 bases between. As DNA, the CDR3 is TGCGCCAGCAGCTTGGGGCCAGGCCCCAGGAGGAGCACAGATACGCAGTATTTT. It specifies CASSLGPGPRRSTDTQYF. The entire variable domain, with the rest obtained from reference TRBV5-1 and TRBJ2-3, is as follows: KAGVTQTPRYLIKTRGQQVTLSCSPISGHRSVSWYQQTPGQGLQFLFEYFSETQRNKGNFPGRFSGRQFSNSRSEMNVSTLELGDSALYLCASSLGPGPRRSTDTQYFGPGTRLTVL.

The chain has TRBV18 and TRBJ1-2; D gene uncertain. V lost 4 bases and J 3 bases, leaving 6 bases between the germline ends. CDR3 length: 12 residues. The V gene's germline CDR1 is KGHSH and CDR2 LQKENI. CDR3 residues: CASSLEDYGYTF. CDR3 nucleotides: TGTGCCAGCTCACTCGAAGACTATGGCTACACCTTC.

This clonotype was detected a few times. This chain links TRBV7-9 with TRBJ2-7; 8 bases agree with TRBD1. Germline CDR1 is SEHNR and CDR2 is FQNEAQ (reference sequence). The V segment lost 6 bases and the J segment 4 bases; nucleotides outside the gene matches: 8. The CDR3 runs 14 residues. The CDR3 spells CASSPGTGLYEQYF. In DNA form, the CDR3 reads TGTGCCAGCAGTCCCGGGACAGGACTTTACGAGCAGTACTTC.

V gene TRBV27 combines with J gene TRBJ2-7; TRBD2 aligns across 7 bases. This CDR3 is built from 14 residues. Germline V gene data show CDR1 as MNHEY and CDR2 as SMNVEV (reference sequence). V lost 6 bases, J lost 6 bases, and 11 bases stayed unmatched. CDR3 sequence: CASSIGLVAGEQYF. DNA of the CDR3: TGTGCCAGCAGCATCGGACTAGTCGCAGGCGAGCAGTACTTC.

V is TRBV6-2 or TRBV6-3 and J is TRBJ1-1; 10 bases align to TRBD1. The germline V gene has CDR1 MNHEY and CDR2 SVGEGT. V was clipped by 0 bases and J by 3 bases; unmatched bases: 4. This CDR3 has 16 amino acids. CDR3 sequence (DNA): TGTGCCAGCAGTTACTCGACAGGGGGCGCGGACACTGAAGCTTTCTTT. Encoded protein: CASSYSTGGADTEAFF.